The clone carrying this TCR beta chain has ten or more counts. It was RNA transcripts that yielded the amplified TCR beta CDR3 regions. The HTBI primer set was used in a first-round RT-PCR of the TCR CDR3. MiXCR was run by TCRdb on the multiplex PCR reads, yielding one entry per CDR3 protein. The data show 550,000 to 800,000 distinct CDR3 sequences, with approximately 15% seen just once and 15% held by the top ten. The CDR3 is 16 amino acids. The J segment lost 3 bases and the V segment lost 8 bases, leaving 16 bases of the junction unmatched. Germline CDR1 is MNHEY and CDR2 is SMNVEV (reference sequence). These data come from a study of T cells in Graves' hyperthyroidism and ophthalmopathy.

This receptor was identified in a man aged 45-65 years with Graves' hyperthyroidism. The V call is TRBV27, the J call TRBJ2-7, with 7 nucleotides matching TRBD2. Sequencing was carried out using blood. The CDR3 sequence is CASGEFPTAGFYEQYF. As DNA, the CDR3 is TGTGCCAGCGGCGAATTCCCGACAGCGGGATTCTACGAGCAGTACTTC.